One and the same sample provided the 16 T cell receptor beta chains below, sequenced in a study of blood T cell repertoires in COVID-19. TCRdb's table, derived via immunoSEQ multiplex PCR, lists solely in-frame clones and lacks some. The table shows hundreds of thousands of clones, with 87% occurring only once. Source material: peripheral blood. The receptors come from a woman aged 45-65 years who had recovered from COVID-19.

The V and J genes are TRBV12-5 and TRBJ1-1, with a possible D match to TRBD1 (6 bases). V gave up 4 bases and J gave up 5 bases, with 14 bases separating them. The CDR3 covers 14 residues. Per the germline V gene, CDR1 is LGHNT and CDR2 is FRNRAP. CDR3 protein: CASGSTGRRTEAFF. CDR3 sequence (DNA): TGTGCTAGTGGTTCCACAGGGAGAAGGACTGAAGCTTTCTTT.

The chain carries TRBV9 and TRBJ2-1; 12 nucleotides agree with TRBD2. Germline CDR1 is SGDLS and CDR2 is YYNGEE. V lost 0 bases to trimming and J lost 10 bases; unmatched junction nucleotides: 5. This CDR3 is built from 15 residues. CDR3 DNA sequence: TGTGCCAGCAGCGTAGGGACTAGCGGGGAGGAAGAGCAGTTCTTC. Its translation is CASSVGTSGEEEQFF.

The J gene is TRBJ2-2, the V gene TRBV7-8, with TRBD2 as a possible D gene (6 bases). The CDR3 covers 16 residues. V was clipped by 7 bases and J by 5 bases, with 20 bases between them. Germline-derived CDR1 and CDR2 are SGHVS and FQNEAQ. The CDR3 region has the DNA TGTGCCAGCACGAGATCCGGGGGAATGGCGACCGGGGAGCTGTTTTTT. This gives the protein CASTRSGGMATGELFF.

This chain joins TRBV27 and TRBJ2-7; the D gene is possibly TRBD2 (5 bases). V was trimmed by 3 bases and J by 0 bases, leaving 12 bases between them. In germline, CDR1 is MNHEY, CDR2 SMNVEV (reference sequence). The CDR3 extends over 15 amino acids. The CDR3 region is CASSFSGRSSYEQYF. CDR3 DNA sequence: TGTGCCAGCAGTTTCAGCGGAAGATCCTCCTACGAGCAGTACTTC.

The CDR3 DNA sequence: TGTGCCAGCTCGGTGGGGGGAAACAATCAGCCCCAGCATTTT. This gives the protein CASSVGGNNQPQHF. The chain joins TRBV2 to TRBJ1-5; possible D gene TRBD1, 5 bases. The CDR3 is 14 residues long. The V end was cut by 8 bases, the J end by 3 bases, with 14 bases between. Germline lookup yields CDR1 SNHLY and CDR2 FYNNEI.

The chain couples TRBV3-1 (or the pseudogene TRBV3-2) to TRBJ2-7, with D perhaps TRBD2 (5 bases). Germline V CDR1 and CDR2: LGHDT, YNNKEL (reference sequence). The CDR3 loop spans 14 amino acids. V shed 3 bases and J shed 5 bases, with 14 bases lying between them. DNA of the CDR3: TGTGCCAGCAGCCAGTGGGTTACTAGGAACGAGCAGTACTTC. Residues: CASSQWVTRNEQYF.

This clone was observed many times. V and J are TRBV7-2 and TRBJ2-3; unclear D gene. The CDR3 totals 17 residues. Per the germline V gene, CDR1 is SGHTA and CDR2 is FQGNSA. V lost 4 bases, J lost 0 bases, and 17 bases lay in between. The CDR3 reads CASSSRPAVFSTDTQYF. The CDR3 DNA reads TGTGCCAGCAGCTCACGCCCCGCGGTATTCAGCACAGATACGCAGTATTTT. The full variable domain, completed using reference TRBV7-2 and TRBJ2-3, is GAGVSQSPSNKVTEKGKDVELRCDPISGHTALYWYRQSLGQGLEFLIYFQGNSAPDKSGLPSDRFSAERTGGSVSTLTIQRTQQEDSAVYLCASSSRPAVFSTDTQYFGPGTRLTVL.

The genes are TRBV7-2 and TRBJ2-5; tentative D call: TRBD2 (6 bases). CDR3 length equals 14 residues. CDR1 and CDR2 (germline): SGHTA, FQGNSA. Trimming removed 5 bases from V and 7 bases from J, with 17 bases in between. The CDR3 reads CASSPRGGVVTQYF. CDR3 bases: TGTGCCAGCAGCCCCAGAGGAGGGGTGGTGACCCAGTACTTC.

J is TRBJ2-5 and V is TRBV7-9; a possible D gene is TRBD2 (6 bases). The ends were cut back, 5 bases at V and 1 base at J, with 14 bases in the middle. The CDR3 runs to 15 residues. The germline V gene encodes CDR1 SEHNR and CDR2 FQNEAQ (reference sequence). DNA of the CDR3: TGTGCCAGCAGCCCGGCGTTGGGACTCCAAGAGACCCAGTACTTC. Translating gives CASSPALGLQETQYF.

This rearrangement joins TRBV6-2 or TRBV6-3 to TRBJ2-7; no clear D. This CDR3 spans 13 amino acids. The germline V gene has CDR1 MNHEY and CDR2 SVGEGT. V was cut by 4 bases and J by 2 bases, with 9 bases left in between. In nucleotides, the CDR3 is TGTGCCAGCAGTTTGACACCGGCCTACGAGCAGTACTTC. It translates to CASSLTPAYEQYF.

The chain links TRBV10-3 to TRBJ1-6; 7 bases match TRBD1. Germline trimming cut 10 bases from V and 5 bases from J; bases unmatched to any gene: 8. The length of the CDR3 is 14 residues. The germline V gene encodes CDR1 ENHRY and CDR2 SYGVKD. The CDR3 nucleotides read TGTGCCACCTCCCTGGGACAGAATAATTCACCCCTCCACTTT. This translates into CATSLGQNNSPLHF.

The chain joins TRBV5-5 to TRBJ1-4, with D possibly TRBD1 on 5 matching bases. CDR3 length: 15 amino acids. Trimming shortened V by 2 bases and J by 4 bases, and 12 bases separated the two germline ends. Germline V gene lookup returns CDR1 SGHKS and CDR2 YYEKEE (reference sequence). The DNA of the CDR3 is TGTGCCAGCAGCTTACGGGGGTCGAATAATGAAAAACTGTTTTTT. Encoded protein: CASSLRGSNNEKLFF.

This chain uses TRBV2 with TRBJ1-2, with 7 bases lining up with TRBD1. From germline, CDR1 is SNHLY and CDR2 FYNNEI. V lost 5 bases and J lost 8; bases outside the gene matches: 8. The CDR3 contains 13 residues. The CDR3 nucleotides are TGTGCCAGCAGTAGGGACAGACCTGGGGGCTACACCTTC. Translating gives CASSRDRPGGYTF.

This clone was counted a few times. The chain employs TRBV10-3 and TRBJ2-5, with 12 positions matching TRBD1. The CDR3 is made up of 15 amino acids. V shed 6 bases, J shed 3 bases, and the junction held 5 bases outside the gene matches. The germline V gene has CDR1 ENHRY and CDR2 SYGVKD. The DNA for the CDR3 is TGTGCCATCAGCCTGGGACAGGGGGCGGAAGAGACCCAGTACTTC. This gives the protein CAISLGQGAEETQYF.

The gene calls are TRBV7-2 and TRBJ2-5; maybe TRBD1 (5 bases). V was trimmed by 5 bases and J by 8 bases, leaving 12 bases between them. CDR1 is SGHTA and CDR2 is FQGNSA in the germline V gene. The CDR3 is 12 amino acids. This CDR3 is CASSQDSTTQYF. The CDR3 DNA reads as TGTGCCAGCAGCCAAGACAGCACTACCCAGTACTTC.

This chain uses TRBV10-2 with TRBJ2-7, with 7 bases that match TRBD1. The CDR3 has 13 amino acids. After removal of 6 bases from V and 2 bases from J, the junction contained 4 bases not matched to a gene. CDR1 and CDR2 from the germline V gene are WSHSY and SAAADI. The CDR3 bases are TGCGCCAGCAGGGAGACAGGGCCCTACGAGCAGTACTTC. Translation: CASRETGPYEQYF.